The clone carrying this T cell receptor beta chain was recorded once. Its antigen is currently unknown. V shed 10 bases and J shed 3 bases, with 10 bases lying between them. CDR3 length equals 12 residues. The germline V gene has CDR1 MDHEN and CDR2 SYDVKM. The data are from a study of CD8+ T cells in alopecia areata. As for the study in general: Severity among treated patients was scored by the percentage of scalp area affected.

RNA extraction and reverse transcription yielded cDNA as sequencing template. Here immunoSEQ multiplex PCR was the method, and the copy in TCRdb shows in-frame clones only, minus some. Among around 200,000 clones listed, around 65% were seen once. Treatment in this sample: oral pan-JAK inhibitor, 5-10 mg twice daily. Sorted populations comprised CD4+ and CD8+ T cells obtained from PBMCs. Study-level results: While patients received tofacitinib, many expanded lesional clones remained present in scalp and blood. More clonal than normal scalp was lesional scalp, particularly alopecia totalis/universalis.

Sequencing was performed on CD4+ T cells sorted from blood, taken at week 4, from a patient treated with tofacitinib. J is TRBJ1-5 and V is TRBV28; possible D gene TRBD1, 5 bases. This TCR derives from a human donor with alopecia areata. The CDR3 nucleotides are TGTGCCACCGTACAGGTCAATCAGCCCCAGCATTTT. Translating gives CATVQVNQPQHF.